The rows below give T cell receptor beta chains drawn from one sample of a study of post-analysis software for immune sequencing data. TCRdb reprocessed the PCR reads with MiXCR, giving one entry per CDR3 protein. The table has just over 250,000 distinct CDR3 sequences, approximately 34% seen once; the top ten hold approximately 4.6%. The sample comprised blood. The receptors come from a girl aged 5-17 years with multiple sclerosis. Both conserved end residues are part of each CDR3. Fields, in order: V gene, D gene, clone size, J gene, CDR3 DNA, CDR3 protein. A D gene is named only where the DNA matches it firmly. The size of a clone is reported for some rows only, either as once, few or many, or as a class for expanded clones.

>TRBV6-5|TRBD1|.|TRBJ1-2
TGTGCCAGCAGGCGACAGGGATCGGTCTATGGCTACACCTTC
CASRRQGSVYGYTF
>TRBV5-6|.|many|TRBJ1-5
TGTGCCAGCAGCTTGGCGGGCATAGATCAGCCCCAGCATTTT
CASSLAGIDQPQHF
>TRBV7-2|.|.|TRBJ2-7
TGTGCCAGCAGCTTAGGCCCCCCTTGGAACGAGCAGTACTTC
CASSLGPPWNEQYF
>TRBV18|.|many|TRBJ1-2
TGTGCCAGCTCACCGAATAGTCCCAGAGGACACTATGGCTACACCTTC
CASSPNSPRGHYGYTF
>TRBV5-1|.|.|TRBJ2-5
TGCGCCAGCAGCTTGGTGCCAGAGAAAGAGACCCAGTACTTC
CASSLVPEKETQYF
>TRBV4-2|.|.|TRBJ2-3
TGTGCCAGCAGCCAAGAGGAAGATACGCAGTATTTT
CASSQEEDTQYF
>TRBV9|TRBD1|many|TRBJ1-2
TGTGCCAGCAGCGCTTCCGGACAGGGGTCGGGCTACACCTTC
CASSASGQGSGYTF
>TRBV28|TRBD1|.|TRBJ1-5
TGTGCCAGCAGTTCACAGGGGGCGCGGGATCAGCCCCAGCATTTT
CASSSQGARDQPQHF
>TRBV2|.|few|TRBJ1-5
TGTGCCAGCAGTGAAGCGCCAGAAAATCAGCCCCAGCATTTT
CASSEAPENQPQHF
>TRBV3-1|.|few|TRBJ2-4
TGTGCCAGCAGCCAAAATGGGGACGGAAACATTCAGTACTTC
CASSQNGDGNIQYF
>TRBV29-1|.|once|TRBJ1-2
TGCAGCGTTGGGAGGGGGGCAGCTAACCATGGCTACACCTTC
CSVGRGAANHGYTF
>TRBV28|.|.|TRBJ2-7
TGTGCCAGCACCGGACCACAGGGTGCGGGAAGGTTGGCGACTTACGAGCAGTACTTC
CASTGPQGAGRLATYEQYF
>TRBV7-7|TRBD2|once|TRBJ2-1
TGTGCCAGCAGCTCCGCTACCGGGACTAGCTCCTACAATGAGCAGTTCTTC
CASSSATGTSSYNEQFF
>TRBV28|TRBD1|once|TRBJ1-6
TGTGCCAGCAGTACAGGGGGAAGAGGGTCACCCCTCCACTTT
CASSTGGRGSPLHF